The entry below gives a single TCR beta chain sequence along with its context. Its cognate antigen has yet to be identified. There are no base qualities to consult, and no much larger clone falls within one base. The sample belongs to a study of cytomegalovirus exposure and HLA in healthy donors (dated by TCRdb to the late 2010s). Regarding the research as a whole: In an earlier analysis of roughly 590 of the donors, about 270 Gb of sequence data and approximately 120 million unique TCR beta sequences from about 180 million T cells were reported. About 320 gigabases of sequencing data and 80 million or so unique TCR sequences were included in an early release covering around 600 HLA-typed donors. The genetic ancestry cluster associated with self-reported Caucasian donors included approximately 85% of the roughly 390 genotyped donors. The study was designed to test whether signatures of past pathogen exposure could be identified by cataloging public T cell receptors. The study profiled the T cell repertoires of some 610 subjects by immunosequencing and related them to cytomegalovirus serostatus. A separate validation cohort of roughly 130 different subjects was used in addition to the approximately 670-subject first cohort. To predict cytomegalovirus infection status, the study brought together high-throughput TCR immunosequencing, statistical association of individual TCRs with disease status, and machine learning. To study patterns of TCR occurrence, a later analysis re-analyzed previously published TCR beta repertoires from 500 to 850 donors and added high-resolution HLA genotyping. In the later analysis, no new phenotypic data were used to find candidate immune exposures; instead, reliance was placed on TCR beta sequences and their occurrence across donors. In an earlier analysis of around 540 of the donors, high-throughput TCR beta sequencing was used to judge whether each TCR beta V gene segment behaved as functional or pseudogenic. Donor age, sex, ethnicity and CMV serostatus were compiled together with the repertoire data. Genome-wide SNP genotypes for about 65% of the 666 donors were used in a later genetic analysis, which treated that subset as a discovery cohort. All discovery cohort repertoires had been generated on a single sequencing platform. Class I and class II HLA loci were covered by the typing at four-digit resolution. Typing coverage differed by locus: A, B, C, DRB1 and DQB1 were typed in roughly 629-630 donors, DQA1 in around 500, DPA1 in some 570, and DPB1 in around 440. About 5 DR-DQ haplotypes were handled as single units for association and clustering, since linkage in the cohort was strong. Among around 400 genotyped donors of the cohort, an average of 235,054 unique TCR beta nucleotide sequences were sequenced per donor, roughly 18% of them non-productive.

Findings and caveats that apply to the study as a whole: At a false discovery rate of 0.05, a later analysis linked fewer than 20,000 TCR beta sequences to specific HLA alleles. Roughly uniform sequencing depth across donors was assumed in presence/absence analyses, although this assumption may not hold. Several of the top co-occurrence clusters appeared to be linked to parvovirus B19, influenza, CMV and Epstein-Barr virus, according to a later analysis. Compared with equally common non-associated chains, HLA-associated TCR beta chains in a later analysis were more clonally expanded and had lower generation probabilities. In a later genetic analysis, a missense DCLRE1C variant was associated with V-gene and J-gene trimming of TCR beta chains, and the association was replicated in an independent cohort. Because HLA typing was missing for some donors at each locus, association tests included only the typed subset. When HLA alleles, especially DR and DQ, strongly co-occurred, TCR associations were difficult to assign to individual alleles. According to the authors, the approach could potentially be generalized to other disease states and immunological phenotypes. Because counts were too low, about 15 rarely observed V segments, including chromosome 9 orphons, were left out of the earlier analysis of 500 to 750 of the donors. This cohort had only TCR beta chains sequenced, and the lack of alpha or paired-chain data limited which features could be detected. In vitro tests confirmed that three of the cytomegalovirus-associated TCR beta chains recognize cytomegalovirus antigens. Across donors, most TCR sequences were observed very rarely, whereas some public TCRs were present in many individuals. In a later analysis, TCR association rates were found to vary across HLA loci, with the most associated TCRs seen for DRB1 alleles and the fewest for HLA-C alleles. A later genetic analysis reported fewer N-insertions in productive TCRs among donors in an Asian-associated ancestry cluster than the approximately 670-donor mean. In an earlier analysis of around 600 of the donors, most TCR beta V segments appeared in productive rearrangements about 90% or about 30% of the time, broadly matching IMGT annotations. A further reported finding was that TCR beta sequences accurately predicted the HLA-A and HLA-B alleles for most subjects in the first cohort. Correlated functional status among segregating V segments might reflect linkage disequilibrium, but an unknown experimental factor could not be ruled out. A total of roughly 160 TCR beta chains were listed by the study as associated with cytomegalovirus. According to a later analysis, most CMV-associated TCR beta chains appeared to be HLA-restricted, and the HLA associations seemed to be driven largely by CMV exposure. A cluster of highly shared sequence variants was judged likely to be a technical artifact of the sequencing pipeline. Some IMGT-functional V segments, including TRBV6-2 and TRBV6-3, could not be told apart with the 87-base-pair reads, so those segments were excluded. The only immune exposure information available for the cohort was CMV serostatus. The classifier was reported to diagnose cytomegalovirus status with high specificity and sensitivity in both the original cohort and the validation cohort.

The library was produced with the immunoSEQ multiplex PCR assay. A mixture of 60 forward primers for TCR Vbeta segments and 13 reverse primers for TCR Jbeta segments was used in the multiplex PCR. The CDR3 region of rearranged TCR beta genes was amplified from genomic DNA by a multiplex PCR assay. The Illumina HiSeq System was used to sequence the amplified TCR beta libraries as 87-base-pair reads. Turning to the authors' computational methods: A later analysis tallied around 82 million unique TCR beta chains across the 700 or so repertoires, and some 12 million of those chains were shared by two or more donors. A nearest-neighbor algorithm error-corrected the raw reads and collapsed the reads into unique sequences, merging closely related sequences to remove PCR and sequencing errors. To assign V, D and J gene segments, CDR3 sequences were aligned to IMGT reference sequences. Each retained sequence needed at least a six-nucleotide match to both a V gene segment and a J gene segment. Rearrangements were classified as productive when the CDR3 lacked stop codons and remained in frame with V and J, and all other rearrangements were classified as non-productive. CDR3 was defined by IMGT convention, running from the second conserved V-encoded cysteine to the conserved J-encoded phenylalanine. Sequences without an unambiguous match to a single V gene segment were excluded from the earlier analysis of approximately 560 of the donors. An earlier analysis of several hundred of the donors called V segments functional above 56.7% productive rearrangements and segregating when the between-donor standard deviation exceeded 5%. To diagnose cytomegalovirus status from the catalog of TCR beta chain sequences, a statistical classification framework was built. In a later analysis, V and J genes were assigned by comparing TCR nucleotide sequences against IMGT/GENE-DB human TR gene sequences. A later analysis assigned CDR3 sequences and most-parsimonious VDJ recombination scenarios with the TCRdist pipeline. In a later analysis, every TCR beta chain was defined by the combination of its CDR3 amino acid sequence and its V-gene family, and reads without a unique V-gene family were dropped. In a later analysis, a few hundred highly shared, low-generation-probability nucleotide sequences were removed to address suspected cross-contamination and a sequencing artifact. For each public chain, a later analysis derived a clonal expansion index from normalized ranks of inferred template counts within each repertoire. A later analysis computed generation probabilities with a VDJ recombination model fitted to out-of-frame rearrangements, and checked the results against IGoR. Hypergeometric tests were used in a later analysis to score TCR-TCR, TCR-HLA and TCR-CMV co-occurrence, with a repertoire-size bias correction applied to the TCR pairs. In a later analysis, false discovery rates were estimated by permuting HLA or CMV assignments 20 times. In a later analysis, co-occurring TCRs were grouped using DBSCAN, and TCRdist sequence similarity was added for clustering within HLA-allele-positive subsets. Repertoires with fewer than 30,000 or more than 120,000 public chains were left out of co-occurrence clustering, as were about 5 repertoires with anomalous nucleotide sharing. The table comes from immuneACCESS by way of TCRdb, which keeps in-frame sequences with V and J called. Part of the clones is missing from these tables; in studies checked, under half for an unresolved V gene and the rest for unknown reasons. D and trimming come from the DNA, and the V and J calls and clone size come from that table. Recorded for this sample are about 120,000 clones; 70% to 85% of them occurred a single time. Clones ranked in the top ten supply more than 4% of the sample.

In total, around 600 healthy bone marrow donors made up the cohort. At the time of sampling, all cohort members were nominally healthy, though unrecorded immune exposures were likely present. The donor tested CMV seropositive, placing the donor among the 289 seropositive members of the cohort. Every donor gave a peripheral blood sample, and the peripheral blood mononuclear cells from that sample were used for TCR beta sequencing. The Qiagen DNeasy Blood Extraction Kit was used to extract genomic DNA from the blood cell samples. From the cysteine up to the phenylalanine, the CDR3 has a length of 16 residues. Solely the CDR3 DNA is kept, with 48 bases framed from the first base. Trimming accounts for 0 bases at V and 3 bases at J, while the number of junction bases matched to no gene is 2. The germline V gene provides CDR1 SGDLS and CDR2 YYNGEE.

The sequence was obtained from a male donor in good health and CMV-seropositive. Source material: PBMCs. This sequence uses TRBV9 and TRBJ1-3, and 11 junction bases match TRBD1. CDR3 loop: CASSVGTGGGGNTIYF. In nucleotides, the sequence is TGTGCCAGCAGCGTAGGGACAGGGGGCGGTGGAAACACCATATATTTT.